Presented here are 10 T cell receptor beta chains from one specimen sequenced in a study of CD8 T cells in acute hepatitis C reinfection (dated by TCRdb to the early 2020s). To prepare the library, the immunoSEQ multiplex PCR assay was applied. Not all clones reach the TCRdb copy of this immuneACCESS table, which keeps in-frame sequences only. Checked studies attribute under half of the gap to unresolved V genes and leave the rest unexplained. This sample is represented by around 36,000 clones; around 85% of them were singletons. The ten largest clones take up over 9.5% of the sample. The meaning of the sample's time point label: naive CD8 control sorted from an acute-time-point sample. Sequencing used naive CD8+ T cells from PBMCs. The label giving this sample's cell subset or site can be read as: sorted total naive CD45RO-negative CD8+ T cells. All receptors derive from a woman aged 18-29 years who spontaneously cleared hepatitis C infection.

The chain carries TRBV28 and TRBJ1-2; 7 bases align to TRBD1. Germline CDR1 and CDR2: MDHEN and SYDVKM. The CDR3 covers 16 residues. V lost 8 bases and J lost 7; bases outside the gene matches: 19. CDR3 sequence (DNA): TGTGCCAGCCGTAGTTTCCCCAGGGGGGGCCATGGTGGCTACACCTTC. This translates into CASRSFPRGGHGGYTF.

The chain is built from TRBV14 and TRBJ2-3; 7 bases align to TRBD2. V gave up 3 bases and J gave up 2 bases; unmatched junction bases: 5. The CDR3 is made up of 15 amino acids. Germline assignment: CDR1 SGHDN and CDR2 FVKESK. The CDR3 nucleotides are TGTGCCAGCAGCCATCCCAGCGGGACCACAGATACGCAGTATTTT. Amino acids: CASSHPSGTTDTQYF.

J is TRBJ2-1 and V is TRBV27, with 9 bases matching TRBD2. The J segment lost 5 bases and the V segment lost 7 bases, leaving 12 bases of the junction unmatched. Germline CDR1 reads MNHEY; CDR2 reads SMNVEV (reference sequence). The CDR3 is 16 residues long. The CDR3 loop is CASISRWLAGNNEQFF. CDR3 coding DNA: TGTGCCAGCATATCCAGGTGGCTAGCGGGGAACAATGAGCAGTTCTTC.

The rearrangement uses TRBV29-1 and TRBJ1-2; 8 bases are shared with TRBD1. The CDR3 has 11 amino acids. V lost 4 bases, J lost 7 bases, and 2 bases stayed unmatched. Per germline, CDR1 SQVTM and CDR2 ANQGSEA. CDR3 loop: CSVGRGPGYTF. The CDR3 coding sequence is TGCAGCGTTGGCAGGGGGCCTGGCTACACCTTC.

This sequence joins TRBV19 and TRBJ2-6; 8 positions agree with TRBD1. J lost 2 bases, V lost 4 bases, and 10 bases had no gene match. The CDR3 spans 18 residues. From germline, CDR1 is LNHDA and CDR2 SQIVND (reference sequence). CDR3 nucleotides: TGTGCCAGTAGTAGACCGGGACAGGAGTTAACTGGGGCCAACGTCCTGACTTTC. This codes for CASSRPGQELTGANVLTF.

This rearrangement joins TRBV14 to TRBJ2-2; D is ambiguous. V lost 4 bases, J lost 9 bases, and 3 bases lay in between. Germline V gives CDR1 SGHDN, CDR2 FVKESK. CDR3 length: 10 amino acids. CDR3 protein: CASSRWELFF. CDR3 DNA: TGTGCCAGCAGCCGCTGGGAGCTGTTTTTT.

The chain recombines TRBV12-5 with TRBJ1-4, with 8 positions matching TRBD1. CDR3 length: 15 residues. Germline CDR1 LGHNT, CDR2 FRNRAP. J gave up 4 bases and V 4 bases, and 5 bases lay outside the gene matches. CDR3 sequence (DNA): TGTGCTAGTGGTTCCCCCGGACAGGGTAATGAAAAACTGTTTTTT. The encoded protein is CASGSPGQGNEKLFF.

This rearrangement joins TRBV4-1 to TRBJ2-7; D is perhaps TRBD1 (5 bases). Germline V gene lookup returns CDR1 MGHRA and CDR2 YSYEKL. This CDR3 has 13 residues. V gave up 1 base and J gave up 3 bases, with 7 bases separating them. The CDR3 bases are TGCGCCAGCAGCCAAGTTGACAGCTACGAGCAGTACTTC. Its protein is CASSQVDSYEQYF.

The chain has TRBV10-3 and TRBJ2-1; D is perhaps TRBD1 or TRBD2 (7 bases each). V lost 8 bases and J lost 6, with 14 bases in between. This CDR3 contains 13 residues. Looked up from germline, CDR1 is ENHRY and CDR2 is SYGVKD. The CDR3: CAIWGGQPNEQFF. DNA for the CDR3: TGTGCCATCTGGGGGGGACAGCCCAATGAGCAGTTCTTC.

In its sample, this clone was seen once. The chain combines TRBV5-4 with TRBJ2-7; 8 bases fit TRBD1. Germline CDR1 is SGHNT and CDR2 is YYREEE (reference sequence). The CDR3 runs to 13 residues. J gave up 0 bases and V 9 bases, and 5 bases lay outside the gene matches. The CDR3 reads CATDRGSSYEQYF. As DNA, the CDR3 is TGTGCCACCGACAGGGGAAGCTCCTACGAGCAGTACTTC.